Listed here are 31 T cell receptor beta chains from one sample, sequenced in a study of T-cell reconstitution after alpha-beta-depleted transplantation in children. The TCRbeta library incorporated unique molecular identifiers. In TCRdb, the PCR reads were re-called with MiXCR into one record per CDR3 protein. The sample lists about 160,000 distinct CDR3 sequences; over 8.5% were seen once. The sample in question was PBMCs, obtained before TCRalphabeta/CD19-depleted stem cell transplant. Receptors originate from a boy aged 2 to 9 with acute myeloid leukemia, due to receive a stem cell transplant.

This clonotype was recorded a few times. V and J are TRBV30 and TRBJ2-3, with unresolved D. V lost 4 bases and J 6 bases, leaving 8 bases between the germline ends. Germline assignment: CDR1 GTSNPN and CDR2 SVGIG (reference sequence). The CDR3 is 11 residues long. In DNA, the CDR3 is TGTGCCTGGACTAGGTCGGATACGCAGTATTTT. The encoded protein is CAWTRSDTQYF.

This clonotype came up many times. CDR3 residues: CASSSAGPGVMNTEAFF. As DNA, the CDR3 is TGCGCCAGCAGTTCTGCCGGGCCAGGGGTTATGAACACTGAAGCTTTCTTT. The chain links TRBV5-1 to TRBJ1-1; tentative D call: TRBD1 (6 bases). With 5 bases removed from V and 0 bases from J, the gap between germline ends came to 20 bases. Germline V gives CDR1 SGHRS, CDR2 YFSETQ. This CDR3 has 17 residues.

This clonotype was counted ten times or more. The V and J genes are TRBV15 and TRBJ2-3, with D uncertain. The CDR3 has 12 residues. Germline V gene lookup returns CDR1 LNHNV and CDR2 YYDKDF (reference sequence). V dropped 5 bases and J dropped 4 bases, with 7 bases sitting between them. In nucleotides, the CDR3 is TGTGCCACCAGCCGATATCCAGATACGCAGTATTTT. Residues: CATSRYPDTQYF.

This clonotype was counted ten times or more. The chain has TRBV12-3 or TRBV12-4 and TRBJ1-1; no clear D gene. V was clipped by 5 bases and J by 2 bases, with 12 bases between them. The CDR3 spans 14 residues. The CDR3 region has the DNA TGTGCCAGCAGTCCCGTTGGCCTAAACACTGAAGCTTTCTTT. Its translation: CASSPVGLNTEAFF.

This chain links TRBV2 with TRBJ2-7; possibly TRBD1 for D (5 bases). This CDR3 spans 15 amino acids. Trimming removed 2 bases at V and 7 bases at J, with 18 bases between. Germline V CDR1 and CDR2: SNHLY, FYNNEI. Here the CDR3 DNA reads TGTGCCAGCAGTGAATTTAGGACACTTGATTGGGAGCAGTACTTC. The encoded protein is CASSEFRTLDWEQYF.

Many counts were recorded for this clonotype. This chain links TRBV27 with TRBJ1-5; D is uncertain. V was pared by 5 bases and J by 2 bases, with 10 bases between. The length of the CDR3 is 14 residues. CDR1 is MNHEY and CDR2 is SMNVEV in the germline V gene (reference sequence). CDR3 protein: CASSPSSGNQPQHF. In nucleotides, the CDR3 is TGTGCCAGCAGTCCTTCGTCCGGCAATCAGCCCCAGCATTTT.

This clonotype was counted at least ten times. The chain joins TRBV7-9 to TRBJ2-2; weak D call: TRBD1 (5 bases). CDR1 SEHNR and CDR2 FQNEAQ come from the germline V gene (reference sequence). The V and J ends lost 5 bases and 1 base respectively, with 14 bases between them. CDR3 length: 16 residues. The CDR3 nucleotides are TGTGCCAGCAGCCCCATTACAGGCTTGAACACCGGGGAGCTGTTTTTT. Encoded protein: CASSPITGLNTGELFF.

To note about this clonotype: A single base separates this from a much larger clone, so it may be a read error. The chain joins TRBV12-3 or TRBV12-4 to TRBJ2-1; no definite D call. The CDR3 runs to 14 residues. CDR3 DNA: TGTGCCAGCAGCCCCAGCCGGGTCGACAATGAGCATTTCTTC. This translates into CASSPSRVDNEHFF.

This clonotype was counted at least ten times. The genes are TRBV7-9 and TRBJ2-7; the D is unclear. CDR3 length equals 12 residues. The germline gives CDR1 SEHNR, CDR2 FQNEAQ (reference sequence). The germline V and J ends were trimmed by 2 bases and 3 bases, with 5 bases remaining between them. Written as DNA, the CDR3 is TGTGCCAGCAGCTTAAGTGACTACGAGCAGTACGTC. The encoded protein is CASSLSDYEQYV.

This clonotype was picked up many times. This CDR3 reads CASSHREAQPQHF. CDR3 coding DNA: TGTGCCAGCAGCCACAGGGAGGCTCAGCCCCAGCATTTT. V is TRBV14 and J is TRBJ1-5; D is possibly TRBD1 (5 bases). Germline lookup yields CDR1 SGHDN and CDR2 FVKESK. The CDR3 totals 13 residues. V lost 3 bases, J lost 6 bases, and 9 bases lay in between.

This clonotype appeared many times. This sequence joins TRBV12-3 or TRBV12-4 and TRBJ2-2, with 7 bases lining up with TRBD2. The J segment lost 0 bases and the V segment lost 6 bases, leaving 7 bases of the junction unmatched. CDR3 length: 16 residues. CDR3 amino acids: CASRRGNTSNTGELFF. The CDR3 coding sequence is TGTGCCAGCAGGCGGGGGAACACATCGAACACCGGGGAGCTGTTTTTT.

This clonotype was seen many times. This chain connects TRBV5-1 to TRBJ1-1; D is undetermined. The CDR3 length is 16 residues. From germline, CDR1 is SGHRS and CDR2 YFSETQ. V was shortened by 0 bases and J by 1 base, with 13 bases between the two germline ends. CDR3 in amino acids: CASSLGPYMGNTEAFF. Here the CDR3 DNA reads TGCGCCAGCAGCTTGGGGCCATACATGGGGAACACTGAAGCTTTCTTT.

There are many counts of this clonotype. The chain is built from TRBV20-1 and TRBJ1-1; 7 bases agree with TRBD1. The CDR3 has 14 residues. The V gene's germline CDR1 is DFQATT and CDR2 SNEGSKA (reference sequence). Trimming took 3 bases from V and 3 from J; bases not matched to a gene: 7. The CDR3 region is CSASGTVKDTEAFF. The CDR3 coding sequence is TGCAGTGCTAGTGGGACAGTGAAGGACACTGAAGCTTTCTTT.

This clonotype was seen repeatedly, ten times or more. This chain joins TRBV12-3 or TRBV12-4 and TRBJ1-3; D uncertain. CDR3 size: 14 residues. Trimming pared 7 bases from V and 3 bases from J, leaving 13 bases between. CDR3 region: CASTPVGYGNTIYF. The CDR3 nucleotides read TGTGCCAGCACCCCGGTCGGCTATGGAAACACCATATATTTT.

In this sample, this clonotype turned up many times. The V and J genes are TRBV3-1 and TRBJ2-3; 8 bases are a match to TRBD2. The CDR3 extends over 17 amino acids. V gave up 0 bases and J gave up 5 bases; unmatched junction bases: 10. CDR1 and CDR2 (germline): LGHDT, YNNKEL (reference sequence). The CDR3 sequence: CASSQDRGGPEGDTQYF. The CDR3, as DNA: TGTGCCAGCAGCCAAGATCGCGGGGGGCCAGAGGGAGATACGCAGTATTTT.

The sample holds many counts of this clonotype. V is TRBV20-1 and J is TRBJ1-1; D gene unclear. With 5 bases removed from V and 4 bases from J, the gap between germline ends came to 17 bases. The length of the CDR3 is 14 residues. Germline CDR1 DFQATT, CDR2 SNEGSKA (reference sequence). The CDR3 DNA is TGCAGTGCTTCCAAAACCTCCCCCACCACTGAAGCTTTCTTT. Its translation is CSASKTSPTTEAFF.

Remarks on this clonotype: A read error may explain this, as a much larger clone is one base away. The final CDR3 position lacks the conserved phenylalanine or tryptophan, pointing to a likely read error. The rearrangement links TRBV28 to TRBJ1-2; TRBD1 might be the D (5 bases). The CDR3 totals 14 residues. V gave up 0 bases and J gave up 0 bases, with 5 bases separating them. CDR1 is MDHEN, CDR2 SYDVKM, per germline. The CDR3 DNA reads as TGTGCCAGCAGTTTATGGACAGCTAACTATGGCTACACCTCC. Residues: CASSLWTANYGYTS.

In this sample, this clonotype turned up many times. This chain uses TRBV5-1 with TRBJ1-1, with 8 bases that match TRBD1. CDR3 length: 13 residues. Trimming at V came to 6 bases and at J to 1 base, leaving 2 bases not matched to a gene. Germline loops: CDR1 SGHRS, CDR2 YFSETQ. The CDR3 sequence is CASTGQGNTEAFF. The CDR3 coding sequence is TGCGCCAGCACCGGACAGGGGAACACTGAAGCTTTCTTT.

This clonotype was observed many times. The chain employs TRBV7-8 and TRBJ2-1; unclear D gene. Trimming removed 1 base at V and 4 bases at J, with 11 bases between. This CDR3 spans 15 amino acids. The V gene's germline CDR1 is SGHVS and CDR2 FQNEAQ. CDR3 protein: CASSLEGPQYNEQFF. In DNA, the CDR3 is TGTGCCAGCAGCTTAGAAGGGCCCCAATACAATGAGCAGTTCTTC.

This clonotype was seen at least ten times. At one of its ends the junction is not consistent with the germline gene, which may arise from a read error. This chain joins TRBV12-3 or TRBV12-4 and TRBJ2-1; 8 nucleotides agree with TRBD2. The CDR3 spans 14 residues. CDR3 nucleotides: TGTGCCAGCACCCTGGGCGGGGGGTACAATGAGCATTTCTTC. It codes for CASTLGGGYNEHFF.

This clonotype was picked up many times. V gene TRBV6-1 combines with J gene TRBJ2-1, with D possibly being TRBD1 or TRBD2 (5 bases each). Trimming left V 7 bases short and J 6 bases short, with 16 bases between. This CDR3 has 14 amino acids. Per the germline V gene, CDR1 is MNHNS and CDR2 is SASEGT. The CDR3 reads CASTGTGTGNEQFF. The CDR3 DNA reads as TGTGCCAGCACCGGGACGGGGACCGGCAATGAGCAGTTCTTC.

The table lists this clonotype with many counts. The chain recombines TRBV7-2 with TRBJ1-2, with 9 bases matching TRBD1. The CDR3 runs to 16 residues. J gave up 8 bases and V 5 bases, and 15 bases lay outside the gene matches. CDR1 is SGHTA, CDR2 FQGNSA, per germline. The CDR3 DNA sequence: TGTGCCAGCAGCCAACCCGCCGGGACAGGGTCGGGAGGCTACACCTTC. Translating it yields CASSQPAGTGSGGYTF.

This clonotype was detected a few times. The genes are TRBV11-2 and TRBJ2-5; D perhaps matches TRBD2 (5 bases). This CDR3 contains 13 residues. The V gene lost 3 bases and the J gene lost 4 bases, with 9 bases spanning the gap. CDR1 SGHAT and CDR2 FQNNGV come from the germline V gene. The CDR3: CASSFGVSETQYF. In DNA, the CDR3 is TGTGCCAGCAGCTTCGGGGTGTCAGAGACCCAGTACTTC. Full variable domain (missing parts from reference TRBV11-2 and TRBJ2-5): EAGVAQSPRYKIIEKRQSVAFWCNPISGHATLYWYQQILGQGPKLLIQFQNNGVVDDSQLPKDRFSAERLKGVDSTLKIQPAKLEDSAVYLCASSFGVSETQYFGPGTRLLVL.

This clonotype was detected ten times or more. The junction shows a germline mismatch at one end, possibly a read error. The V call is TRBV20-1, the J call TRBJ2-7; no clear D gene. CDR1 and CDR2 (germline): DFQATT, SNEGSKA (reference sequence). The CDR3 length is 13 residues. CDR3 residues: CSASHTLTYEHYF. The CDR3 DNA sequence: TGCAGTGCTAGCCATACACTCACCTACGAGCATTACTTC.

This clonotype appeared many times. The chain carries TRBV5-1 and TRBJ2-7; D not resolved. The germline V gene encodes CDR1 SGHRS and CDR2 YFSETQ. Trimming left V 4 bases short and J 3 bases short, with 14 bases between. The CDR3 is made up of 14 amino acids. CDR3 DNA sequence: TGCGCCAGCAGCCCGACTTTGGGTTACTACGAGCAGTACTTC. It yields the protein CASSPTLGYYEQYF.

This clonotype was picked up many times. The chain combines TRBV15 with TRBJ1-2; no clear D gene. The CDR3 loop spans 15 amino acids. Germline lookup yields CDR1 LNHNV and CDR2 YYDKDF (reference sequence). The germline V and J ends were trimmed by 0 bases and 5 bases, with 13 bases remaining between them. The CDR3 reads CATSRDQDWSYGYTF. CDR3 bases: TGTGCCACCAGCAGAGATCAGGATTGGAGTTATGGCTACACCTTC.

This clonotype has a count of ten or more. V and J are TRBV18 and TRBJ2-3; 9 bases map to TRBD1. Germline CDR1 and CDR2: KGHSH and LQKENI. CDR3 length equals 15 residues. V lost 5 bases to trimming and J lost 2 bases; unmatched junction nucleotides: 5. The CDR3 DNA follows: TGTGCCAGCTCAGAACGGACAGGGGACACAGATACGCAGTATTTT. Translated, it gives CASSERTGDTDTQYF.

This clonotype was seen at least ten times. This sequence joins TRBV5-6 and TRBJ2-7, with TRBD1 matching 8 bases. The CDR3 extends over 14 amino acids. The ends lost 0 bases at V and 4 bases at J; junction bases unmatched: 3. The germline CDR1 and CDR2 sequences are SGHDT and YYEEEE. CDR3 in DNA: TGTGCCAGCAGCTTGGGCCGGACAGGGTACGAGCAGTACTTC. Translating gives CASSLGRTGYEQYF.

This clonotype was seen repeatedly, ten times or more. This chain joins TRBV10-1 and TRBJ2-1, with 7 bases aligning to TRBD1. The germline gives CDR1 WNHNN, CDR2 SYGVQD (reference sequence). V lost 3 bases and J lost 2; bases outside the gene matches: 10. The CDR3 has 17 amino acids. The CDR3 nucleotides are TGCGCCAGCAGTGATCAGCCCTGGGACAGACCCTACAATGAGCAGTTCTTC. It codes for CASSDQPWDRPYNEQFF.

At least ten counts were recorded for this clonotype. V and J are TRBV6-5 and TRBJ1-6, with TRBD1 identical over 10 bases. Germline CDR1 MNHEY, CDR2 SVGAGI. Trimming at V came to 2 bases and at J to 10 bases, leaving 5 bases not matched to a gene. The CDR3 is 15 amino acids. CDR3: CASSYTGQGRSPLHF. The CDR3 coding sequence is TGTGCCAGCAGTTACACGGGACAGGGGAGGTCACCCCTCCACTTT.

This clonotype was counted at least ten times. This rearrangement joins TRBV28 to TRBJ1-4; the D gene is possibly TRBD1 (5 bases). V lost 5 bases to trimming and J lost 5 bases, with 12 bases between them. CDR3 size: 14 residues. Germline V gene data show CDR1 as MDHEN and CDR2 as SYDVKM. CDR3 sequence: CASSRRGENEKLFF. In nucleotides, the CDR3 is TGTGCCAGCAGTCGCCGGGGGGAAAATGAAAAACTGTTTTTT.